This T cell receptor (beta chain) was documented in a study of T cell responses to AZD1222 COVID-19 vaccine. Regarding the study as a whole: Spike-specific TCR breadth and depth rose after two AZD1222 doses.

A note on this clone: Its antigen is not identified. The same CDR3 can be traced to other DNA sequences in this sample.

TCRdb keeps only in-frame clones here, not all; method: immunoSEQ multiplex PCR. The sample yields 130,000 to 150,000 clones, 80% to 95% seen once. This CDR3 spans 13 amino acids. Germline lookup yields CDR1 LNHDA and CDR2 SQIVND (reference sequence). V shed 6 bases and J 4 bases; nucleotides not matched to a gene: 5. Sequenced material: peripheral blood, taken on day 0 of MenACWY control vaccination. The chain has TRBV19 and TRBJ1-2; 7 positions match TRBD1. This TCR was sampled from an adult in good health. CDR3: CASSDRQGYGYTF. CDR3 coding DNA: TGTGCCAGTAGCGACCGACAGGGCTATGGCTACACCTTC.